The clone carrying this T cell receptor beta chain was seen repeatedly, ten times or more. The antigen remains unidentified. This sample is drawn from a study of response to subunit inactivated influenza vaccine. Whole-study findings and limits: Each seasonal influenza vaccination, the authors suggested, recruits few new T cells.

From germline, CDR1 is SGHTA and CDR2 FQGNSA. This CDR3 is 14 amino acids long. The V and J ends lost 5 bases and 5 bases respectively, with 15 bases between them. TCRdb re-called the RT-PCR reads with MiXCR, one entry per CDR3 protein. In the table there are about 520,000 distinct CDR3 sequences, more than 7% of which are singletons. Here the sequenced sample was PBMCs from blood, taken around 25 months after vaccination. The chain joins TRBV7-2 to TRBJ2-5; D not certain. The source of this sequence is a man between 50 and 69 years old who received an inactivated influenza vaccine. CDR3 residues: CASSPALGGETQYF. The CDR3 DNA sequence: TGTGCCAGCAGCCCTGCATTGGGCGGCGAGACCCAGTACTTC. Full variable domain (remainder filled in from reference TRBV7-2 and TRBJ2-5): GAGVSQSPSNKVTEKGKDVELRCDPISGHTALYWYRQSLGQGLEFLIYFQGNSAPDKSGLPSDRFSAERTGGSVSTLTIQRTQQEDSAVYLCASSPALGGETQYFGPGTRLLVL.